The next 32 T cell receptor beta chains were all read from a single sample in a study of T cell clonotyping in hematopoietic cell transplantation. This table comes from immunoSEQ multiplex PCR, and its TCRdb copy is limited to in-frame clones, with some not included. The table records roughly 13,000 clones, about 60% of them present only once. The material sequenced was PBMCs. Receptors originate from a human donor who either received an allogeneic hematopoietic cell transplant for a myeloid malignancy or was a related donor (not recorded which). Some clones in this sample may be carry-over from other donors' samples.

The chain employs TRBV20-1 and TRBJ1-1; TRBD1 might be the D (6 bases). Germline lookup yields CDR1 DFQATT and CDR2 SNEGSKA (reference sequence). Trimming left V 6 bases short and J 7 bases short, with 9 bases between. The CDR3 runs to 10 residues. The CDR3 sequence: CSARGYEAFF. CDR3 nucleotide sequence: TGCAGTGCCAGGGGATATGAAGCTTTCTTT.

This clone was counted only a few times. The rearrangement uses TRBV29-1 and TRBJ2-3; D gene uncertain. The CDR3 is 13 residues long. Trimming shortened V by 8 bases and J by 1 base, and 13 bases separated the two germline ends. Germline loops: CDR1 SQVTM, CDR2 ANQGSEA. Here the CDR3 reads CSTDVPGTDTQYF. DNA of the CDR3: TGCAGCACTGACGTGCCTGGCACAGATACGCAGTATTTT.

This clone was picked up a small number of times. The chain links TRBV27 to TRBJ1-2; TRBD1 agrees at 9 bases. V shed 4 bases, J shed 1 base, and the junction held 4 bases outside the gene matches. The CDR3 is 15 residues long. Germline V gene sequence: CDR1 MNHEY, CDR2 SMNVEV (reference sequence). CDR3 amino acids: CASSSQGAGNYGYTF. CDR3 nucleotide sequence: TGTGCCAGCAGTTCACAGGGGGCGGGTAACTATGGCTACACCTTC.

This rearrangement joins TRBV5-1 to TRBJ1-1; 7 bases are a match to TRBD1. Looked up from germline, CDR1 is SGHRS and CDR2 is YFSETQ. Trimming cost V 3 bases and J 8 bases; bases outside gene matches: 7. CDR3 size: 13 residues. CDR3 sequence reads: CASSYRWDSEAFF. The CDR3 DNA is TGCGCCAGCAGCTACCGTTGGGACAGCGAAGCTTTCTTT.

This clone turned up a few times. The chain couples TRBV6-5 to TRBJ2-5; D is undetermined. The CDR3 extends over 14 amino acids. V lost 0 bases to trimming and J lost 4 bases, with 9 bases between them. CDR1 is MNHEY and CDR2 is SVGAGI in the germline V gene. The CDR3 DNA sequence: TGTGCCAGCAGTTACTCTCCAGGACGAGAGACCCAGTACTTC. Its protein product is CASSYSPGRETQYF.

Here the CDR3 reads CAWDPDRTSGRADTQYF. CDR3 DNA sequence: TGTGCCTGGGACCCTGATAGGACTAGCGGGAGAGCAGATACGCAGTATTTT. V gene TRBV30 combines with J gene TRBJ2-3; 13 nucleotides agree with TRBD2. V lost 5 bases, J lost 4 bases, and 12 bases stayed unmatched. This CDR3 is built from 17 residues. CDR1 is GTSNPN, CDR2 SVGIG, per germline (reference sequence). The full variable domain, with the rest looked up from reference TRBV30 and TRBJ2-3, is SQTIHQWPATLVQPVGSPLSLECTVEGTSNPNLYWYRQAAGRGLQLLFYSVGIGQISSEVPQNLSASRPQDRQFILSSKKLLLSDSGFYLCAWDPDRTSGRADTQYFGPGTRLTVL.

The rearrangement joins TRBV6-5 to TRBJ1-6; TRBD1 agrees at 9 bases. The J segment lost 9 bases and the V segment lost 2 bases, leaving 8 bases of the junction unmatched. The CDR3 totals 16 residues. Germline lookup yields CDR1 MNHEY and CDR2 SVGAGI. CDR3 protein: CASSYQPGQGTSPLHF. In nucleotides, the CDR3 is TGTGCCAGCAGTTACCAACCGGGACAGGGCACTTCACCCCTCCACTTT.

The sample holds one count of this clone. The CDR3 is CASSLVHTEAFF. The CDR3, as DNA: TGTGCCAGCAGCTTAGTACACACTGAAGCTTTCTTT. This chain links TRBV5-4 with TRBJ1-1; no definite D call. Trimming stripped 2 bases from V and 3 bases from J, with 5 bases between. Germline lookup yields CDR1 SGHNT and CDR2 YYREEE (reference sequence). The CDR3 contains 12 residues.

This chain links TRBV30 with TRBJ1-3, with unresolved D. V lost 0 bases, J lost 1 base, and 19 bases lay in between. Germline loops: CDR1 GTSNPN, CDR2 SVGIG (reference sequence). The CDR3 spans 18 residues. The CDR3 sequence: CAWSVNPSRTFSGNTIYF. The CDR3 DNA follows: TGTGCCTGGAGTGTTAATCCTTCGCGCACATTTTCTGGAAACACCATATATTTT.

The J gene is TRBJ1-2, the V gene TRBV6-5; TRBD1 is a possible D gene (5 bases). CDR3 length: 14 amino acids. Germline-derived CDR1 and CDR2 are MNHEY and SVGAGI. Trimming left V 2 bases short and J 7 bases short, with 14 bases between. CDR3 sequence: CASSYDPSGAGYTF. In nucleotides, the CDR3 is TGTGCCAGCAGTTACGACCCGAGCGGGGCTGGCTACACCTTC.

This clone was observed a handful of times. The junction does not match germline at one end; this may be a read error. The genes are TRBV4-1 and TRBJ1-5; D gene uncertain. Per the germline V gene, CDR1 is MGHRA and CDR2 is YSYEKL. The CDR3 runs to 15 residues. DNA for the CDR3: TGCGCCAGCAGCCAAGATGGGAGAGGAAGCTTGCCCCGGCATTTT. Translating it yields CASSQDGRGSLPRHF.

This chain uses TRBV29-1 with TRBJ1-1; tentatively, D is TRBD1 (5 bases). The CDR3 consists of 13 residues. Germline V gene sequence: CDR1 SQVTM, CDR2 ANQGSEA. The V end was cut by 3 bases, the J end by 7 bases, with 15 bases between. In nucleotides, the CDR3 is TGCAGCGTTGAGGGGGAAGCGGCAGTTGAAGCTTTCTTT. As protein: CSVEGEAAVEAFF.

This chain connects TRBV5-4 to TRBJ2-3; tentative D call: TRBD2 (5 bases). The germline V gene encodes CDR1 SGHNT and CDR2 YYREEE (reference sequence). Trimming stripped 4 bases from V and 1 base from J, with 13 bases between. This CDR3 has 15 amino acids. CDR3 residues: CASSPRVEGTDTQYF. The CDR3 bases are TGTGCCAGCAGCCCGCGGGTTGAGGGCACAGATACGCAGTATTTT.

V and J are TRBV9 and TRBJ2-2, with D uncertain. This CDR3 is built from 12 residues. The germline CDR1 and CDR2 sequences are SGDLS and YYNGEE. Trimming removed 0 bases from V and 3 bases from J, with 0 bases in between. The CDR3 spells CASSVDTGELFF. CDR3 nucleotide sequence: TGTGCCAGCAGCGTAGACACCGGGGAGCTGTTTTTT.

This chain joins TRBV30 and TRBJ1-1; TRBD1 agrees at 7 bases. Germline CDR1 GTSNPN, CDR2 SVGIG (reference sequence). The CDR3 is 13 residues long. The V gene end was trimmed by 3 bases and the J gene end by 4 bases; junction bases not matched to a gene: 5. The CDR3 reads CAWRSRGGTEAFF. The CDR3 coding sequence is TGTGCCTGGAGGTCCAGGGGGGGCACTGAAGCTTTCTTT. The variable domain in full, with the rest retrieved from reference TRBV30 and TRBJ1-1, is SQTIHQWPATLVQPVGSPLSLECTVEGTSNPNLYWYRQAAGRGLQLLFYSVGIGQISSEVPQNLSASRPQDRQFILSSKKLLLSDSGFYLCAWRSRGGTEAFFGQGTRLTVV.

This chain connects TRBV30 to TRBJ2-2; D call uncertain. Deletions cut 3 bases from V and 4 bases from J, with 15 bases between. The CDR3 length is 15 residues. Germline CDR1 reads GTSNPN; CDR2 reads SVGIG (reference sequence). CDR3 in amino acids: CAWRFSLSGTGELFF. In nucleotides, the CDR3 is TGTGCCTGGAGATTCTCACTCTCAGGCACCGGGGAGCTGTTTTTT.

This clone showed up just a few times. This chain joins TRBV7-3 and TRBJ2-7, with TRBD1 matching 12 bases. CDR1 is SGHTA and CDR2 is FQGTGA in the germline V gene. Unmatched junction bases numbered 4, after V lost 2 bases and J lost 5 bases. This CDR3 region has 15 residues. The CDR3, as DNA: TGTGCCAGCAGCTTAGGTGGGACAGGGGGCAACGAGCAGTACTTC. Its protein is CASSLGGTGGNEQYF. Full variable domain (remainder filled in from reference TRBV7-3 and TRBJ2-7): GAGVSQTPSNKVTEKGKYVELRCDPISGHTALYWYRQSLGQGPEFLIYFQGTGAADDSGLPNDRFFAVRPEGSVSTLKIQRTERGDSAVYLCASSLGGTGGNEQYFGPGTRLTVT.

This clone was counted a few times. This chain links TRBV11-1 with TRBJ1-1; D gene uncertain. V lost 4 bases, J lost 5 bases, and 8 bases lay in between. CDR1 is SGHAT and CDR2 is FQDESV in the germline V gene (reference sequence). The CDR3 length is 12 residues. CDR3 nucleotides: TGTGCCAGCAGCTCCGGGCCAACTGAAGCTTTCTTT. This codes for CASSSGPTEAFF.

V and J are TRBV10-3 and TRBJ2-7, with 7 bases matching TRBD2. This CDR3 has 16 amino acids. Unmatched junction bases numbered 8, after V lost 3 bases and J lost 0 bases. The germline V gene encodes CDR1 ENHRY and CDR2 SYGVKD. CDR3 region: CAISDPDLADSYEQYF. The CDR3 DNA sequence: TGTGCCATCAGTGACCCTGATCTAGCGGACTCCTACGAGCAGTACTTC.

J is TRBJ1-1 and V is TRBV30; D is uncertain. The CDR3 has 13 amino acids. The V end lost 5 bases, the J end lost 0 bases, and 10 bases lay between the germline ends. The germline gives CDR1 GTSNPN, CDR2 SVGIG (reference sequence). CDR3 in amino acids: CAWGPGVNTEAFF. The CDR3 nucleotides are TGTGCCTGGGGACCAGGAGTGAACACTGAAGCTTTCTTT.

In regard to this clone: A read error may produce the germline difference seen at one junction end. V usage is TRBV7-7 and J usage is TRBJ2-7; 13 positions agree with TRBD2. The V gene's germline CDR1 is SSHAT and CDR2 FNYEAQ (reference sequence). CDR3 length equals 17 residues. CDR3 nucleotides: TGTGCTAGCAGCTTCCCTCGACTAGCGGGGGGAAACTACGAGCAGTACTTC. This translates into CASSFPRLAGGNYEQYF.

The V call is TRBV9, the J call TRBJ2-5; 8 bases line up with TRBD2. The trim removed 0 bases at V and 3 bases at J, leaving 10 bases unmatched. CDR3 size: 17 residues. Per the germline V gene, CDR1 is SGDLS and CDR2 is YYNGEE. The CDR3 loop is CASSVAGGPGGEETQYF. CDR3 bases: TGTGCCAGCAGCGTAGCTGGCGGACCGGGGGGGGAAGAGACCCAGTACTTC.

This clone was seen a single time. This sequence joins TRBV5-6 and TRBJ2-3, with 8 positions matching TRBD2. Germline V gene lookup returns CDR1 SGHDT and CDR2 YYEEEE. The CDR3 spans 14 residues. V lost 2 bases and J lost 4; bases outside the gene matches: 3. Written as DNA, the CDR3 is TGTGCCAGCAGCTTCCTAGCGGGCTCAGATACGCAGTATTTT. It codes for CASSFLAGSDTQYF. The full variable domain, completed using reference TRBV5-6 and TRBJ2-3, is DAGVTQSPTHLIKTRGQQVTLRCSPKSGHDTVSWYQQALGQGPQFIFQYYEEEERQRGNFPDRFSGHQFPNYSSELNVNALLLGDSALYLCASSFLAGSDTQYFGPGTRLTVL.

This clone was observed a few times. The chain uses TRBV7-2 and TRBJ2-7; 13 bases align to TRBD2. CDR1 SGHTA and CDR2 FQGNSA come from the germline V gene. The J segment lost 2 bases and the V segment lost 5 bases, leaving 6 bases of the junction unmatched. The CDR3 is 16 residues long. CDR3 protein: CASSLEGTSGAYEQYF. CDR3 in DNA: TGTGCCAGCAGCCTCGAAGGGACTAGCGGGGCCTACGAGCAGTACTTC.

This clone has a single count. The chain joins TRBV6-6 to TRBJ2-5; tentative D call: TRBD2 (6 bases). Trimming took 6 bases from V and 5 from J, leaving 19 bases between them. Germline CDR1 MNHNY, CDR2 SVGAGI (reference sequence). The CDR3 contains 15 residues. The CDR3 DNA sequence: TGTGCCAGCAGCCCCCTGAAGCTAGCGATGGAGACCCAGTACTTC. Its translation is CASSPLKLAMETQYF.

The V call is TRBV29-1, the J call TRBJ2-1, with D perhaps assigned TRBD1 or TRBD2 (6 bases each). This CDR3 contains 14 residues. V gave up 5 bases and J gave up 2 bases, with 13 bases separating them. Germline lookup yields CDR1 SQVTM and CDR2 ANQGSEA. The CDR3 here is CSVTRGRAYNEQFF. The CDR3 DNA reads TGCAGCGTTACCCGGGGGCGGGCCTACAATGAGCAGTTCTTC.

V is TRBV28 and J is TRBJ2-7; 10 nucleotides match TRBD2. The V and J ends lost 3 bases and 3 bases, in that order; junction bases with no gene match: 11. Germline loops: CDR1 MDHEN, CDR2 SYDVKM. There are 17 residues in the CDR3. CDR3 DNA sequence: TGTGCCAGCAGTTTCGACAGTGTGGTAGCGGGGGGCTACGAGCAGTACTTC. Amino acid sequence: CASSFDSVVAGGYEQYF.

The J gene is TRBJ1-1, the V gene TRBV4-3, with TRBD1 matching 9 bases. V lost 1 base and J lost 10; bases outside the gene matches: 7. The CDR3 is 14 amino acids. Germline V gene lookup returns CDR1 LGHNA and CDR2 YSLEER. The CDR3 is CASSQVQGANGAFF. For the CDR3, the DNA is TGCGCCAGCAGCCAAGTACAGGGGGCGAACGGAGCTTTCTTT.

This clone was observed once. This sequence joins TRBV27 and TRBJ1-6; 7 bases map to TRBD1. The CDR3 is 14 amino acids. V shed 5 bases and J 9 bases; nucleotides not matched to a gene: 7. Germline CDR1 is MNHEY and CDR2 is SMNVEV (reference sequence). CDR3 DNA sequence: TGTGCCAGCAGTGACAGGGTCAACGGTTCACCCCTCCACTTT. It is translated as CASSDRVNGSPLHF.

The rearrangement joins TRBV6-5 to TRBJ1-1; D uncertain. V lost 0 bases to trimming and J lost 4 bases, with 12 bases between them. The CDR3 spans 15 residues. Germline V CDR1 and CDR2: MNHEY, SVGAGI. This chain's CDR3 is CASSYSGHYVTEAFF. The CDR3 DNA sequence: TGTGCCAGCAGTTACTCCGGCCATTATGTCACTGAAGCTTTCTTT.

The chain recombines TRBV13 with TRBJ2-7; D is undetermined. This CDR3 is 13 amino acids long. V was clipped by 5 bases and J by 0 bases, with 8 bases between them. CDR1 is PRHDT and CDR2 is FYEKMQ in the germline V gene (reference sequence). The CDR3, as DNA: TGTGCCAGCAGCAAGGCCCACTCCTACGAGCAGTACTTC. Protein: CASSKAHSYEQYF.

The chain has TRBV30 and TRBJ1-1; perhaps TRBD1 as D (5 bases). Germline loops: CDR1 GTSNPN, CDR2 SVGIG (reference sequence). CDR3 length equals 15 residues. Trimming shortened V by 5 bases and J by 3 bases, and 19 bases separated the two germline ends. Here the CDR3 DNA reads TGTGCCTGGGGGGCCCCGTGGGATGTAGACACTGAAGCTTTCTTT. Its translation: CAWGAPWDVDTEAFF.